The clone carrying this T cell receptor beta chain was recorded at least ten times. The antigen remains undetermined. The CDR3 loop spans 16 amino acids. Trimming removed 2 bases at V and 0 bases at J, with 12 bases between. CDR1 is SGHTA, CDR2 FQGNSA, per germline. The data were taken from a study of T-cell memory formation after mild COVID-19. Study-level background: There were largely donor-specific TCR clusters. General observations from the study: Among CD4+ contracting clones, most were CM and EM, and CD8+ ones EMRA. Among clones peaking at day 37 in the second wave, SARS-CoV-2 specificity remained unconfirmed.

5'RACE with constant-segment primers yielded barcoded, UMI-tagged TCR alpha and TCR beta cDNA libraries. MiXCR, applied by TCRdb to the 5' RACE reads, yields one record per CDR3 protein. The sample shows 350,000 to 500,000 distinct CDR3 sequences, about 19% of them seen only once. This TCR came from an adult woman who had mild COVID-19 (a few samples of this study predate the infection). Cell type and time point are not known. The specimen sequenced was PBMCs or a T cell subset sorted from them (not recorded which). This chain links TRBV7-2 with TRBJ2-3; D call uncertain. CDR3 in DNA: TGTGCCAGCAGCTTAATTGGAGCTTTTAGCACAGATACGCAGTATTTT. Amino acids: CASSLIGAFSTDTQYF.